Reported below is one TCR beta chain. No antigen is known for it. Both 60 Vbeta primers and 13 Jbeta primers went into the PCR. The repertoire was sequenced with immunoSEQ multiplex PCR; TCRdb's copy has only in-frame clones and lacks some. The sample has around 38,000 clones, 66% seen once. This specimen comes from a study of cytomegalovirus exposure and HLA in healthy donors. Overall study findings and caveats: Per a prior analysis, the majority of TCR beta V segments were productive roughly 90% or roughly 30% of the time. Cytomegalovirus-associated status was assigned to fewer than 200 TCR beta chains.

Germline V gene data show CDR1 as SEHNR and CDR2 as FQNEAQ (reference sequence). V was clipped by 1 base and J by 2 bases, with 8 bases between them. This CDR3 region has 14 residues. This sequence was found in a man aged 45 to 65 in good health and CMV-seropositive. The J gene is TRBJ2-5, the V gene TRBV7-9; no definite D call. Source material: PBMCs. In nucleotides, the CDR3 is TGTGCCAGCAGCTTAGGGCGGATTCAAGAGACCCAGTACTTC. This encodes CASSLGRIQETQYF.